A single sample gave rise to the 8 T cell receptor beta chains below, sequenced in a study of blood T cells in healthy people across ages. Then a second PCR, running roughly 6 to 11 cycles, was carried out with a sample-barcoded 5' primer and a J-beta primer mix. TCRdb redid the calling of the 5' RACE reads with MiXCR, one entry per CDR3 protein. The sample carries hundreds of thousands of distinct CDR3 sequences, approximately 51% recorded once. Sequencing was performed on blood. The receptors shown here come from a man between 60 and 75 years old in good health.

This clonotype has more than one count but fewer than ten. The CDR3 sequence is CASSPSQIQYF. The CDR3 coding sequence is TGTGCCAGCAGCCCCAGCCAGATTCAGTACTTC. V is TRBV7-2 and J is TRBJ2-7; D is unclear. Looked up from germline, CDR1 is SGHTA and CDR2 is FQGNSA. Trimming removed 5 bases from V and 10 bases from J, with 12 bases in between. The length of the CDR3 is 11 residues.

J is TRBJ2-3 and V is TRBV7-9; no firm D call. Germline V gives CDR1 SEHNR, CDR2 FQNEAQ (reference sequence). The CDR3 runs 14 residues. The V and J ends lost 2 bases and 6 bases respectively, with 12 bases between them. The CDR3 loop reads CASSLSPTLDTQYF. For the CDR3, the DNA is TGTGCCAGCAGCTTAAGTCCCACTCTGGATACGCAGTATTTT.

This chain joins TRBV9 and TRBJ2-2, with 12 bases that match TRBD2. V gave up 6 bases and J gave up 1 base; unmatched junction bases: 13. Germline assignment: CDR1 SGDLS and CDR2 YYNGEE. This CDR3 is built from 19 residues. In DNA form, the CDR3 reads TGTGCCAGCACTAAGGGCGCACTAGCGGGAGGCCTGAACACCGGGGAGCTGTTTTTT. Amino acids: CASTKGALAGGLNTGELFF.

The chain links TRBV7-2 to TRBJ1-6; no clear D. V was cut by 5 bases and J by 7 bases, with 15 bases left in between. This CDR3 is 15 amino acids long. Germline V CDR1 and CDR2: SGHTA, FQGNSA. CDR3 sequence (DNA): TGTGCCAGCAGCAAAGGGCCTTTCGGAAATTCACCCCTCCACTTT. Amino acid sequence: CASSKGPFGNSPLHF.

The V call is TRBV9, the J call TRBJ2-7; no reliable D call. V was shortened by 0 bases and J by 4 bases, with 14 bases between the two germline ends. The CDR3 spans 15 residues. CDR1 and CDR2 (germline): SGDLS, YYNGEE. CDR3 loop: CASSVARRFLYEQYF. The DNA for the CDR3 is TGTGCCAGCAGCGTAGCTCGAAGGTTCTTGTACGAGCAGTACTTC.

Regarding this clonotype: A read error may explain this, as a much larger clone is one base away. The chain carries TRBV6-5 and TRBJ1-4, with a possible D match to TRBD1 (5 bases). The length of the CDR3 is 15 residues. The germline V gene has CDR1 MNHEY and CDR2 SVGAGI. As DNA, the CDR3 is TGTGCCGGCAGTACTGGGACTCCCGCTAATGAAAAACTGTTTTTT. It codes for CAGSTGTPANEKLFF.

This clonotype was picked up a small number of times. Here the CDR3 DNA reads TGTGCCAGCAGTGACGAGGGACACGGGGAGCTGTTTTTT. Translated: CASSDEGHGELFF. This sequence joins TRBV6-4 and TRBJ2-2; TRBD1 might be the D (6 bases). With 2 bases removed from V and 7 bases from J, the gap between germline ends came to 8 bases. This CDR3 contains 13 residues. In germline, CDR1 is MRHNA, CDR2 SNTAGT.

The gene calls are TRBV20-1 and TRBJ1-5; D not certain. Germline V lookup: CDR1 DFQATT, CDR2 SNEGSKA (reference sequence). This CDR3 region has 14 residues. Trimming took off 2 bases at V and 5 bases at J, with 13 bases between the two ends. The CDR3 DNA reads as TGCAGTGCTAGAAGTTGGTCCGAGGATCAGCCCCAGCATTTT. It encodes CSARSWSEDQPQHF.